The 8 T cell receptor beta chains given below trace back to one sample, sequenced in a study of T-cell reconstitution after alpha-beta-depleted transplantation in children. The library targeted TCRbeta and was prepared with unique molecular identifiers. TCRdb fed the PCR reads into MiXCR, producing one record per CDR3 protein. The sample carries about 460,000 distinct CDR3 sequences, roughly 10% recorded once. The sequencing used PBMCs, mostly from graft donor cells, collected 180 days after TCRalphabeta/CD19-depleted stem cell transplant. The receptors stem from a female patient under 10 years old who had a stem cell transplant for aplastic anemia, so the T cells may come from the graft donor.

In its sample, this clonotype was seen a few times. V is TRBV11-2 and J is TRBJ2-7; TRBD1 might be the D (6 bases). V was pared by 2 bases and J by 3 bases, with 8 bases between. From germline, CDR1 is SGHAT and CDR2 FQNNGV. CDR3 length: 13 residues. Written as DNA, the CDR3 is TGTGCCAGCAGCTTAACAGGGTTCTACGAGCAGTACGTC. It specifies CASSLTGFYEQYV.

The chain uses TRBV6-2 or TRBV6-3 and TRBJ2-1; D remains unclear. The germline V and J ends were trimmed by 0 bases and 6 bases, with 15 bases remaining between them. The CDR3 is made up of 16 amino acids. Germline-derived CDR1 and CDR2 are MNHEY and SVGEGT. CDR3 bases: TGTGCCAGCAGTTACTCGATTAGGACCCTCTCCAATGAGCAGTTCTTC. Encoded protein: CASSYSIRTLSNEQFF.

J is TRBJ2-5 and V is TRBV5-1; unclear D gene. The CDR3 contains 14 residues. The V gene's germline CDR1 is SGHRS and CDR2 YFSETQ. Between the trimmed V and J ends, which lost 0 bases and 4 bases, there was a span of 10 bases. For the CDR3, the DNA is TGCGCCAGCAGCTTGGTCTGGGAACGAGAGACCCAGTACTTC. It specifies CASSLVWERETQYF.

The chain has TRBV24-1 and TRBJ2-3; TRBD2 matches at 13 bases. The length of the CDR3 is 17 residues. Germline CDR1 reads KGHDR; CDR2 reads SFDVKD. Trimming cost V 5 bases and J 2 bases; bases outside gene matches: 6. DNA of the CDR3: TGTGCCACCAGTGGCTCCGGGACTAGCGGGATCACAGATACGCAGTATTTT. Its protein product is CATSGSGTSGITDTQYF.

This clonotype was counted ten times or more. The rearrangement uses TRBV5-1 and TRBJ2-6, with TRBD1 matching 9 bases. There are 17 residues in the CDR3. Germline V lookup: CDR1 SGHRS, CDR2 YFSETQ. V was clipped by 3 bases and J by 2 bases; unmatched bases: 6. The CDR3 DNA reads as TGCGCCAGCAGCTCGATGGGACAGGGCACTGGGGCCAACGTCCTGACTTTC. It translates to CASSSMGQGTGANVLTF.

V gene TRBV27 combines with J gene TRBJ2-7; D is possibly TRBD1 or TRBD2 (6 bases each). V gave up 6 bases and J gave up 1 base, with 10 bases separating them. There are 13 residues in the CDR3. Germline V gene data show CDR1 as MNHEY and CDR2 as SMNVEV (reference sequence). The CDR3 is CASREGGSYEQYV. The CDR3, as DNA: TGTGCCAGCAGGGAAGGGGGGTCCTACGAGCAGTACGTC.

This clonotype was observed at least ten times. The rearrangement joins TRBV27 to TRBJ2-3; 10 nucleotides align to TRBD2. CDR3 size: 16 residues. CDR1 is MNHEY, CDR2 SMNVEV, per germline (reference sequence). Trimming cost V 4 bases and J 1 base; bases outside gene matches: 5. The CDR3 reads CASSWTGLAGTDTQYF. The DNA for the CDR3 is TGTGCCAGCAGTTGGACCGGACTAGCGGGCACAGATACGCAGTATTTT.

The rearrangement links TRBV7-9 to TRBJ2-7; TRBD1 matches at 7 bases. This CDR3 has 17 amino acids. With 5 bases clipped from V and 0 bases from J, the junction kept 13 bases outside the gene matches. Germline CDR1 SEHNR, CDR2 FQNEAQ (reference sequence). CDR3 protein: CASSPRYGQANSYEQYF. The DNA for the CDR3 is TGTGCCAGCAGCCCGAGGTATGGACAGGCAAACTCCTACGAGCAGTACTTC.